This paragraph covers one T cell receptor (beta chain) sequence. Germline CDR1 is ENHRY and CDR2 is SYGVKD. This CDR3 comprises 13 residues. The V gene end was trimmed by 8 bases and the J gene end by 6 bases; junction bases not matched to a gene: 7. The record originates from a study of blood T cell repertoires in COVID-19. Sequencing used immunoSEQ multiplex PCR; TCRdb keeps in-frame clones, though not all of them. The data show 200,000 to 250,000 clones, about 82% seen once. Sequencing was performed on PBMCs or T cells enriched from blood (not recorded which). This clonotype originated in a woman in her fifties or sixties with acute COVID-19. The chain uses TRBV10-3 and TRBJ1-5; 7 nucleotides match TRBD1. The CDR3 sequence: CAIGGQSGQPQHF. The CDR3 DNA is TGTGCCATCGGGGGACAGTCGGGTCAGCCCCAGCATTTT.